The entry that follows covers one T cell receptor (beta chain) sequence. This CDR3 is built from 15 residues. Germline CDR1 is SGHAT and CDR2 is FQNNGV. V lost 1 base and J lost 4; bases outside the gene matches: 6. These data are taken from a study of cytomegalovirus exposure and HLA in healthy donors. The PCR had 60 Vbeta and 13 Jbeta primers. Sequencing was performed with immunoSEQ multiplex PCR; in TCRdb, only in-frame clones are kept and a portion is missing. The sample contains some 98,000 clones, roughly 77% of which appear only once. The specimen was PBMCs. The sequence was collected from a man between 40 and 49 years old in good health and CMV-seronegative. This sequence joins TRBV11-2 and TRBJ2-7; TRBD1 aligns across 8 bases. The CDR3 is CASSLGDRGRYEQYF. CDR3 in DNA: TGTGCCAGCAGCTTAGGCGACAGGGGACGATACGAGCAGTACTTC.